A single sample is the source of the 17 T cell receptor beta chains below, sequenced in a study of PD-1 blockade in mismatch repair-deficient tumors. The data were produced by immunoSEQ multiplex PCR, yet TCRdb's version contains in-frame clones alone and is incomplete. The sample lists 25,000 to 30,000 clones; less than 85% were seen once. The source was PBMCs, collected before pembrolizumab treatment. The source of these receptors is an adult with mismatch repair-deficient cancer.

The genes are TRBV2 and TRBJ2-1, with TRBD1 as a possible D gene (6 bases). Germline V gene data show CDR1 as SNHLY and CDR2 as FYNNEI. V gave up 3 bases and J gave up 10 bases, with 19 bases separating them. The CDR3 extends over 15 amino acids. CDR3 residues: CASSDTRGQTGEQFF. CDR3 DNA sequence: TGTGCCAGCAGTGATACCCGAGGACAGACGGGGGAGCAGTTCTTC.

This clone came up a few times. CDR3 amino acids: CASSLAPGNEKLFF. In DNA form, the CDR3 reads TGCGCCAGCAGCTTGGCCCCAGGAAATGAAAAACTGTTTTTT. This rearrangement joins TRBV5-1 to TRBJ1-4; D not resolved. Germline-derived CDR1 and CDR2 are SGHRS and YFSETQ. The CDR3 sequence is 14 residues long. V lost 0 bases and J lost 5, with 8 bases in between.

The chain employs TRBV6-5 and TRBJ1-1; perhaps TRBD1 as D (5 bases). V lost 0 bases and J lost 5, with 10 bases in between. Germline values: CDR1 MNHEY, CDR2 SVGAGI. The CDR3 covers 14 residues. The CDR3: CASSYSKGQTEAFF. The CDR3 DNA sequence: TGTGCCAGCAGTTACTCGAAGGGGCAGACTGAAGCTTTCTTT.

The gene calls are TRBV5-1 and TRBJ2-1, with 9 bases fitting TRBD2. Germline loops: CDR1 SGHRS, CDR2 YFSETQ. The CDR3 is 15 residues long. With V trimmed by 0 bases and J by 7 bases, 5 bases remained unmatched. CDR3 sequence: CASSLGLAEGNEQFF. For the CDR3, the DNA is TGCGCCAGCAGCTTGGGACTAGCGGAGGGGAATGAGCAGTTCTTC.

This clone was seen only once. CDR3 DNA sequence: TGCGCCAGCAGCCTAGGACTAGCACCCTACAATGAGCAGTTCTTC. This sequence encodes CASSLGLAPYNEQFF. The rearrangement uses TRBV5-1 and TRBJ2-1; 8 bases agree with TRBD2. V was clipped by 4 bases and J by 2 bases; unmatched bases: 5. The CDR3 contains 15 residues. Germline V gene lookup returns CDR1 SGHRS and CDR2 YFSETQ.

V usage is TRBV7-9 and J usage is TRBJ2-3; D gene unclear. With 1 base removed from V and 7 bases from J, the gap between germline ends came to 6 bases. This CDR3 has 12 amino acids. In germline, CDR1 is SEHNR, CDR2 FQNEAQ (reference sequence). CDR3 region: CASSLGQNTQYF. The DNA of the CDR3 is TGTGCCAGCAGCTTAGGTCAGAATACGCAGTATTTT.

The chain uses TRBV6-5 and TRBJ2-5, with D possibly matching TRBD1 (5 bases). The DNA end lines up better with TRBJ2-7; the J call may be wrong. The germline gives CDR1 MNHEY, CDR2 SVGAGI. This CDR3 region has 14 residues. CDR3 protein: CASRSTPGSYEQYF. The CDR3 coding sequence is TGTGCCAGCAGATCCACCCCAGGGTCCTACGAGCAGTACTTC.

The chain recombines TRBV6-6 with TRBJ2-2, with 10 bases aligning to TRBD2. V was pared by 6 bases and J by 6 bases, with 7 bases of the junction left unmatched. The germline CDR1 and CDR2 sequences are MNHNY and SVGAGI (reference sequence). The CDR3 is made up of 15 amino acids. The DNA for the CDR3 is TGTGCCAGCAGAGAAAGCGGGAGGGCCTCCGGGGAGCTGTTTTTT. Its protein product is CASRESGRASGELFF.

The V gene is TRBV10-1, the J gene TRBJ2-5, with TRBD2 identical over 10 bases. The CDR3 loop spans 15 amino acids. V lost 2 bases to trimming and J lost 5 bases; unmatched junction nucleotides: 5. Looked up from germline, CDR1 is WNHNN and CDR2 is SYGVQD (reference sequence). CDR3 DNA sequence: TGCGCCAGCAGTGAGGGGGCAGCGGGAGGGGAGACCCAGTACTTC. Translated: CASSEGAAGGETQYF.

CDR3 DNA sequence: TGTGCCAGCTCACCACCCGGAGAGACCCAGTACTTC. Amino acids: CASSPPGETQYF. V usage is TRBV18 and J usage is TRBJ2-5; D ambiguous. The CDR3 loop spans 12 amino acids. Trimming cost V 0 bases and J 4 bases, with 3 bases left between them. The V gene's germline CDR1 is KGHSH and CDR2 LQKENI.

The CDR3 coding sequence is TGTGCCAGCAGTCCAGGATTGCCAGAGACCCAGTACTTC. Protein sequence: CASSPGLPETQYF. The J gene is TRBJ2-5, the V gene TRBV7-9; D not resolved. The length of the CDR3 is 13 residues. Germline CDR1 and CDR2: SEHNR and FQNEAQ (reference sequence). V lost 6 bases, J lost 4 bases, and 12 bases lay in between.

The chain joins TRBV27 to TRBJ1-6; 8 positions match TRBD1. Germline V lookup: CDR1 MNHEY, CDR2 SMNVEV (reference sequence). The CDR3 contains 14 residues. V dropped 2 bases and J dropped 13; count of bases not matched to a gene: 7. CDR3 region: CASSLTGGGSPLHF. CDR3 in DNA: TGTGCCAGCAGTTTAACAGGGGGTGGTTCGCCCCTCCACTTT.

In this sample, this clone turned up a few times. The V and J genes are TRBV7-9 and TRBJ1-2, with 7 nucleotides matching TRBD1. The junction had 13 bases not matched to a gene; V was cut back by 1 base and J by 8 bases. Per the germline V gene, CDR1 is SEHNR and CDR2 is FQNEAQ (reference sequence). The CDR3 consists of 16 residues. CDR3 nucleotide sequence: TGTGCCAGCAGCTTAGTGCCTGACAGGGTGCCTAGCGGCTACACCTTC. It codes for CASSLVPDRVPSGYTF.

DNA for the CDR3: TGTGCCAGCAGTTCAGGGGAGGTCCTAGCGGGGGACGCCTGGAGCTACGAGCAGTACTTC. Its protein product is CASSSGEVLAGDAWSYEQYF. The chain is built from TRBV28 and TRBJ2-7, with 10 nucleotides matching TRBD2. With 4 bases clipped from V and 3 bases from J, the junction kept 21 bases outside the gene matches. Germline-derived CDR1 and CDR2 are MDHEN and SYDVKM. The CDR3 has 20 residues.

This clone was observed a single time. This chain joins TRBV28 and TRBJ2-5, with 12 bases lining up with TRBD2. CDR1 and CDR2 from the germline V gene are MDHEN and SYDVKM. The CDR3 covers 14 residues. Trimming cost V 7 bases and J 7 bases; bases outside gene matches: 7. The CDR3 protein is CASTMTSGSGTQYF. The CDR3 nucleotides are TGTGCCAGCACAATGACTAGCGGGAGCGGGACCCAGTACTTC.

DNA for the CDR3: TGTGCCAGCAGGTACAGGGTAAGCAATCAGCCCCAGCATTTT. Amino acids: CASRYRVSNQPQHF. The chain combines TRBV2 with TRBJ1-5; a possible D gene is TRBD1 (6 bases). Per germline, CDR1 SNHLY and CDR2 FYNNEI. The V end lost 6 bases, the J end lost 1 base, and 10 bases lay between the germline ends. CDR3 length: 14 residues.

J is TRBJ2-7 and V is TRBV18; a possible D gene is TRBD1 (5 bases). V gave up 2 bases and J gave up 3 bases, with 11 bases separating them. This CDR3 comprises 14 residues. From germline, CDR1 is KGHSH and CDR2 LQKENI. CDR3 in DNA: TGTGCCAGCTCACCAAGCCAGGGTGACTACGAGCAGTACTTC. Protein: CASSPSQGDYEQYF. The full variable domain, rest sourced from reference TRBV18 and TRBJ2-7, is NAGVMQNPRHLVRRRGQEARLRCSPMKGHSHVYWYRQLPEEGLKFMVYLQKENIIDESGMPKERFSAEFPKEGPSILRIQQVVRGDSAAYFCASSPSQGDYEQYFGPGTRLTVT.